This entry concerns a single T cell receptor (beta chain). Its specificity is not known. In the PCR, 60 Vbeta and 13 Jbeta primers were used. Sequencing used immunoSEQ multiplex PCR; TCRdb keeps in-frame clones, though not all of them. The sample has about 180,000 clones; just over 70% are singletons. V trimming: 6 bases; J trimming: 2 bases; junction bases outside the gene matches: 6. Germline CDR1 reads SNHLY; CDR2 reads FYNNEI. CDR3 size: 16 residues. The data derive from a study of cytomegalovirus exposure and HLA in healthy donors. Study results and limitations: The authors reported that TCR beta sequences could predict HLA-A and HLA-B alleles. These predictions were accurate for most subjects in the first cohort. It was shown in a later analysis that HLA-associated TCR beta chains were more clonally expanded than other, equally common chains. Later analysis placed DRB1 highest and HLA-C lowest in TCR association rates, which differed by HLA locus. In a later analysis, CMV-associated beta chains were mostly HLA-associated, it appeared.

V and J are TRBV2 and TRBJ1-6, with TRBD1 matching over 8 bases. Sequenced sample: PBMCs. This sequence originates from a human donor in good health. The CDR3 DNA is TGTGCCAGCAGCTACGACAGGGGCCCCTATAATTCACCCCTCCACTTT. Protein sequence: CASSYDRGPYNSPLHF.